Each of the 19 T cell receptor beta chains below was sequenced from the same sample in a study of cytotoxic CD8 clonotypes in ibrutinib-treated CLL. Profiling relied on immunoSEQ multiplex PCR, and the TCRdb table lists in-frame clones only, not all of them. The repertoire holds about 97,000 clones, with around 80% as singletons. Sequenced here: PBMCs, sampled after 12 months of ibrutinib treatment. These receptors came from a human donor with chronic lymphocytic leukemia.

This rearrangement joins TRBV6-6 to TRBJ1-6; no clear D. Germline CDR1 is MNHNY and CDR2 is SVGAGI (reference sequence). The CDR3 totals 15 residues. The V end lost 7 bases, the J end lost 0 bases, and 10 bases lay between the germline ends. The CDR3 here is CASKAESSYNSPLHF. The CDR3 nucleotides read TGTGCCAGCAAGGCAGAAAGCTCCTATAATTCACCCCTCCACTTT.

The chain is built from TRBV6-1 and TRBJ2-3, with 8 nucleotides matching TRBD2. CDR1 is MNHNS, CDR2 SASEGT, per germline. Trimming removed 6 bases from V and 1 base from J; junction bases left unmatched: 3. This CDR3 region has 14 residues. The CDR3, as DNA: TGTGCCAGCAGCTCCGGGGGGGGCACAGATACGCAGTATTTT. Encoded protein: CASSSGGGTDTQYF.

The chain recombines TRBV6-5 with TRBJ2-7; 9 bases map to TRBD1. Looked up from germline, CDR1 is MNHEY and CDR2 is SVGAGI. This CDR3 region has 15 residues. J lost 4 bases, V lost 2 bases, and 6 bases had no gene match. DNA of the CDR3: TGTGCCAGCAGTTACACCGGGACAGGGTTATACGAGCAGTACTTC. Translating it yields CASSYTGTGLYEQYF.

The chain uses TRBV29-1 and TRBJ2-7; 9 bases fit TRBD1. V lost 5 bases to trimming and J lost 4 bases; unmatched junction nucleotides: 3. The germline gives CDR1 SQVTM, CDR2 ANQGSEA. This CDR3 contains 12 residues. CDR3 DNA: TGCAGCGTTTCGGGACAGGGATACGAGCAGTACTTC. Translated, it gives CSVSGQGYEQYF.

The V and J genes are TRBV19 and TRBJ2-5; D is undetermined. V lost 4 bases and J lost 7, with 10 bases in between. Germline lookup yields CDR1 LNHDA and CDR2 SQIVND (reference sequence). The CDR3 runs to 12 residues. CDR3 coding DNA: TGTGCCAGTAGTAATAGAGACTGGACCCAGTACTTC. Protein sequence: CASSNRDWTQYF.

This clone showed up just a few times. The chain combines TRBV10-1 with TRBJ2-1; D unclear. This CDR3 is 13 amino acids long. V dropped 6 bases and J dropped 4 bases, with 10 bases sitting between them. Germline V gene sequence: CDR1 WNHNN, CDR2 SYGVQD (reference sequence). In nucleotides, the CDR3 is TGCGCCAGCAGGCTAGACAAGTACAATGAGCAGTTCTTC. It codes for CASRLDKYNEQFF.

This clone appeared once. The rearrangement uses TRBV2 and TRBJ1-2; 7 bases align to TRBD1. The germline V gene has CDR1 SNHLY and CDR2 FYNNEI. The CDR3 has 15 amino acids. Trimming removed 6 bases from V and 2 bases from J; junction bases left unmatched: 9. The CDR3 coding sequence is TGTGCCAGCAGCGTTGGGTTACAGGGGAACTATGGCTACACCTTC. Translating gives CASSVGLQGNYGYTF.

This rearrangement joins TRBV9 to TRBJ2-7; TRBD1 matches at 12 bases. Germline V CDR1 and CDR2: SGDLS, YYNGEE. The CDR3 has 15 amino acids. The V segment lost 5 bases and the J segment 2 bases; nucleotides outside the gene matches: 5. CDR3 sequence (DNA): TGTGCCAGCAGTCACCGGGACAGGGGGCCCTACGAGCAGTACTTC. It codes for CASSHRDRGPYEQYF.

This sequence joins TRBV4-1 and TRBJ2-3; 9 bases match TRBD2. The germline gives CDR1 MGHRA, CDR2 YSYEKL. V was clipped by 0 bases and J by 5 bases; unmatched bases: 9. The CDR3 consists of 17 residues. The CDR3 sequence: CASSQENSGGRLDTQYF. CDR3 nucleotide sequence: TGCGCCAGCAGCCAAGAGAATAGCGGGGGCCGACTAGATACGCAGTATTTT.

The rearrangement joins TRBV18 to TRBJ1-5; 10 positions agree with TRBD1. Looked up from germline, CDR1 is KGHSH and CDR2 is LQKENI. The CDR3 has 17 residues. Trimming at V came to 4 bases and at J to 1 base, leaving 7 bases not matched to a gene. For the CDR3, the DNA is TGTGCCAGCTCACGCAAATCGGGACAGGGGAGCAATCAGCCCCAGCATTTT. It translates to CASSRKSGQGSNQPQHF. The full variable domain, its missing parts supplied by reference TRBV18 and TRBJ1-5, is NAGVMQNPRHLVRRRGQEARLRCSPMKGHSHVYWYRQLPEEGLKFMVYLQKENIIDESGMPKERFSAEFPKEGPSILRIQQVVRGDSAAYFCASSRKSGQGSNQPQHFGDGTRLSIL.

This clone was recorded once. The chain employs TRBV19 and TRBJ2-2; tentatively, D is TRBD1 (5 bases). Germline CDR1 is LNHDA and CDR2 is SQIVND (reference sequence). V lost 7 bases and J lost 4, with 13 bases in between. The CDR3 sequence is 14 residues long. In nucleotides, the CDR3 is TGTGCCAGTACCTGGGCAGGGTCCACCGGGGAGCTGTTTTTT. This encodes CASTWAGSTGELFF.

The chain combines TRBV28 with TRBJ1-1; perhaps TRBD1 as D (6 bases). This CDR3 comprises 13 residues. The ends were cut back, 8 bases at V and 3 bases at J, with 13 bases in the middle. Germline V gives CDR1 MDHEN, CDR2 SYDVKM. For the CDR3, the DNA is TGTGCCAGCTCCGGGACACCATACACTGAAGCTTTCTTT. As protein: CASSGTPYTEAFF.

The V gene is TRBV5-1, the J gene TRBJ1-1; the D is unclear. V gave up 0 bases and J gave up 1 base, with 4 bases separating them. This CDR3 contains 13 residues. Germline V gene lookup returns CDR1 SGHRS and CDR2 YFSETQ. In nucleotides, the CDR3 is TGCGCCAGCAGCTTGGCGACGAACACTGAAGCTTTCTTT. It translates to CASSLATNTEAFF.

The CDR3 DNA reads as TGCGCCAGCAGCCAAGATGAGAGCAGCTCCTACAATGAGCAGTTCTTC. It yields the protein CASSQDESSSYNEQFF. V usage is TRBV4-1 and J usage is TRBJ2-1; D uncertain. The germline gives CDR1 MGHRA, CDR2 YSYEKL. The CDR3 is 16 residues long. V lost 0 bases, J lost 0 bases, and 9 bases lay in between.

The J gene is TRBJ2-7, the V gene TRBV7-6; TRBD2 matches at 7 bases. The junction had 5 bases not matched to a gene; V was cut back by 1 base and J by 5 bases. This CDR3 comprises 14 residues. In germline, CDR1 is SGHVS, CDR2 FNYEAQ. CDR3 residues: CASSLGREGHEQYF. The CDR3 coding sequence is TGTGCCAGCAGCTTAGGCAGGGAGGGCCACGAGCAGTACTTC.

This clone was recorded only once. This chain joins TRBV10-3 and TRBJ2-6; D gene uncertain. V lost 7 bases, J lost 1 base, and 11 bases lay in between. CDR1 and CDR2 (germline): ENHRY, SYGVKD. The CDR3 spans 15 residues. The CDR3 is CAITNLPSGANVLTF. The CDR3 DNA follows: TGTGCCATCACAAACCTCCCTTCTGGGGCCAACGTCCTGACTTTC.

This clone appeared a single time. The rearrangement uses TRBV7-2 and TRBJ1-4; TRBD1 might be the D (5 bases). This CDR3 spans 15 amino acids. The germline V gene encodes CDR1 SGHTA and CDR2 FQGNSA. V was cut by 2 bases and J by 4 bases, with 11 bases left in between. CDR3 in DNA: TGTGCCAGCAGCTTATCGGGGGTCTTTAATGAAAAACTGTTTTTT. This sequence encodes CASSLSGVFNEKLFF.

Ten or more counts support this clone. This chain connects TRBV7-3 to TRBJ2-1; a weak D match, TRBD2 (6 bases). Looked up from germline, CDR1 is SGHTA and CDR2 is FQGTGA. This CDR3 comprises 15 residues. V lost 2 bases and J 6 bases, leaving 14 bases between the germline ends. The CDR3 DNA reads as TGTGCCAGCAGCTTAGCGTCGGTAGCGGTCAATGAGCAGTTCTTC. This sequence encodes CASSLASVAVNEQFF.

The table lists this clone with a few counts. Here the CDR3 DNA reads TGTGCCAGCAGGTTGGACGGTAAGAGACATGAGCAGTTCTTC. It yields the protein CASRLDGKRHEQFF. The rearrangement links TRBV6-5 to TRBJ2-1; D call uncertain. Trimming cost V 6 bases and J 8 bases, with 17 bases left between them. Germline CDR1 and CDR2: MNHEY and SVGAGI. The CDR3 contains 14 residues.